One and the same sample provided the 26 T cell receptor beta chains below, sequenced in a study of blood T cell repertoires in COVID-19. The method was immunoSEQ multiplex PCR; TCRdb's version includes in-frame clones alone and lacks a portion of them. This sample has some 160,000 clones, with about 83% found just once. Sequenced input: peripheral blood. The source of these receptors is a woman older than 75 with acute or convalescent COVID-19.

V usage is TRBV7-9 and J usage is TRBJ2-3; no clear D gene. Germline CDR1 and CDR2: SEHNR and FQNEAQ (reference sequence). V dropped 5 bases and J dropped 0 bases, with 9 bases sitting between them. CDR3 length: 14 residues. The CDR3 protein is CASSPVSSTDTQYF. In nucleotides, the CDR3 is TGTGCCAGCAGCCCAGTCTCTAGCACAGATACGCAGTATTTT.

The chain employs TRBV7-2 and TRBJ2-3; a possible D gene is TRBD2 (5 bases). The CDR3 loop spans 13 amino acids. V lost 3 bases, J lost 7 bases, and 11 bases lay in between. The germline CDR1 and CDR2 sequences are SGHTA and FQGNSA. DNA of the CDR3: TGTGCCAGCAGCTTGGATGCGGGCTATACGCAGTATTTT. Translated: CASSLDAGYTQYF.

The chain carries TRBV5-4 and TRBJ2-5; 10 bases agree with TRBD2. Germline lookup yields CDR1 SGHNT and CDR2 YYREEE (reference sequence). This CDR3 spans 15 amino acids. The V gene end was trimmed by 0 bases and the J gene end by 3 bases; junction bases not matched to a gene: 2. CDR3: CASSLDLAGEETQYF. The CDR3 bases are TGTGCCAGCAGCTTGGATCTAGCGGGAGAAGAGACCCAGTACTTC. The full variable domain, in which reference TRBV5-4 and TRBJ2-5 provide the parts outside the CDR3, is ETGVTQSPTHLIKTRGQQVTLRCSSQSGHNTVSWYQQALGQGPQFIFQYYREEENGRGNFPPRFSGLQFPNYSSELNVNALELDDSALYLCASSLDLAGEETQYFGPGTRLLVL.

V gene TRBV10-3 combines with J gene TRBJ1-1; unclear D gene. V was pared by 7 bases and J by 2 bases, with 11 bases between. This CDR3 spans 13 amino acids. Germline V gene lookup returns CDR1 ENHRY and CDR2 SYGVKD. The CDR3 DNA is TGTGCCATCACCGGTCTCCCAAACACTGAAGCTTTCTTT. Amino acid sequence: CAITGLPNTEAFF.

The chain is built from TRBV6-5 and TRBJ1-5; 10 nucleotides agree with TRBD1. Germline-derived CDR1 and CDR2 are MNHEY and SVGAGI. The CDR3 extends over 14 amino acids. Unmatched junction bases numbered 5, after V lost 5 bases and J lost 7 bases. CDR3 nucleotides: TGTGCCAGCAGTACCCGGGACAGGGGACAGCCCCAGCATTTT. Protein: CASSTRDRGQPQHF.

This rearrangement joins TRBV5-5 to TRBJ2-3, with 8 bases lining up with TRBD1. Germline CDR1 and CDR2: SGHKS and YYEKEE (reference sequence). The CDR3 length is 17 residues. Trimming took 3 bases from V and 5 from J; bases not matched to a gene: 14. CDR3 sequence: CASSSSRGPSIKDTQYF. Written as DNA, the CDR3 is TGTGCCAGCAGCTCAAGCAGGGGGCCCTCTATCAAAGATACGCAGTATTTT.

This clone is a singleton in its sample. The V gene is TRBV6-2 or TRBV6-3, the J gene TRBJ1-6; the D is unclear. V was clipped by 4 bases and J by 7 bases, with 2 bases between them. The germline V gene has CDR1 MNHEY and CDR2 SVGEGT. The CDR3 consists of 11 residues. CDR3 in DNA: TGTGCCAGCAGTTCGAATTCACCCCTCCACTTT. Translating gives CASSSNSPLHF.

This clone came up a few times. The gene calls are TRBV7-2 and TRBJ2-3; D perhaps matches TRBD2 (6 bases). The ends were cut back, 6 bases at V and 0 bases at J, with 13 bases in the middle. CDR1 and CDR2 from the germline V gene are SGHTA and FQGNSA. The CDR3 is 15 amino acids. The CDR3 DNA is TGTGCCAGCAGTGTGGGCGGGGTAAGCACAGATACGCAGTATTTT. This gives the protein CASSVGGVSTDTQYF.

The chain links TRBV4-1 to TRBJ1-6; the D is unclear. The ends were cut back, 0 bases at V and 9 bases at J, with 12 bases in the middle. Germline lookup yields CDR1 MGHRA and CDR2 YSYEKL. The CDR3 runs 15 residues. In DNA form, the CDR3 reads TGCGCCAGCAGCCAAGATCGGGTACCATCTTCACCCCTCCACTTT. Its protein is CASSQDRVPSSPLHF.

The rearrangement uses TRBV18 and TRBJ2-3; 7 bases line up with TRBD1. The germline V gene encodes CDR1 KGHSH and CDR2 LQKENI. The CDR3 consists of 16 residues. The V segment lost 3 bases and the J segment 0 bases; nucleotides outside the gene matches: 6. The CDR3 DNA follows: TGTGCCAGCTCACCTACAGGGGACCCAAGCACAGATACGCAGTATTTT. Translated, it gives CASSPTGDPSTDTQYF.

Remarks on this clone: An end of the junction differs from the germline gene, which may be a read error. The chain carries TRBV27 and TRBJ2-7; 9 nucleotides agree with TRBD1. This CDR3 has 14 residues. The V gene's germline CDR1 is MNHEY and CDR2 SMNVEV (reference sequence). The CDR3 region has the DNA TGTGCCAGCAGGGGACAGGGCCGATTCTACGGGCAGTACTTC. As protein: CASRGQGRFYGQYF.

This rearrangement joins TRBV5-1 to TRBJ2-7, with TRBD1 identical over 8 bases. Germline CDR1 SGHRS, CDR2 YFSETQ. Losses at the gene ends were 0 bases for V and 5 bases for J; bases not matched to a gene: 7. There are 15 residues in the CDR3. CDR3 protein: CASSLGLRTGNEQYF. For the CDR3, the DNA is TGCGCCAGCAGCTTGGGTTTAAGGACAGGGAACGAGCAGTACTTC.

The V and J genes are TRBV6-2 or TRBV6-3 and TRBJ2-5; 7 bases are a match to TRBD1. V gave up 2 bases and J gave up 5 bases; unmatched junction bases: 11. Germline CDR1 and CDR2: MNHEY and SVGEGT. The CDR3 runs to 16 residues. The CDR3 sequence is CASSYQPGQRQETQYF. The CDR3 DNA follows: TGTGCCAGCAGTTACCAACCGGGACAGAGGCAGGAGACCCAGTACTTC.

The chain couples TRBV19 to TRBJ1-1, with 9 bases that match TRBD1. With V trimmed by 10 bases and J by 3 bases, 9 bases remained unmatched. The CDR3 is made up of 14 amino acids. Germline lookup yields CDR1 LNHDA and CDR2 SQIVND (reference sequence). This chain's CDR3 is CATQDRGEYTEAFF. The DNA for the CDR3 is TGTGCCACTCAGGACAGGGGAGAATACACTGAAGCTTTCTTT.

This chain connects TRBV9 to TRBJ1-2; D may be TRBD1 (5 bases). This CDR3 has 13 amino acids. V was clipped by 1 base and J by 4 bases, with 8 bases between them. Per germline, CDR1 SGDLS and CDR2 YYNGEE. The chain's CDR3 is CASSVNGGYGYTF. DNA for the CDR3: TGTGCCAGCAGCGTAAACGGGGGCTATGGCTACACCTTC. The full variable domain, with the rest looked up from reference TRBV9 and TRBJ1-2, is DSGVTQTPKHLITATGQRVTLRCSPRSGDLSVYWYQQSLDQGLQFLIQYYNGEERAKGNILERFSAQQFPDLHSELNLSSLELGDSALYFCASSVNGGYGYTFGSGTRLTVV.

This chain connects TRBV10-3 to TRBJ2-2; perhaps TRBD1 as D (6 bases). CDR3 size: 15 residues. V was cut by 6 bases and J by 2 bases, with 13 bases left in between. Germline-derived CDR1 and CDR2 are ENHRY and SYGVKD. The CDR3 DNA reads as TGTGCCATCAGGACCCGGGACATTAACACCGGGGAGCTGTTTTTT. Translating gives CAIRTRDINTGELFF.

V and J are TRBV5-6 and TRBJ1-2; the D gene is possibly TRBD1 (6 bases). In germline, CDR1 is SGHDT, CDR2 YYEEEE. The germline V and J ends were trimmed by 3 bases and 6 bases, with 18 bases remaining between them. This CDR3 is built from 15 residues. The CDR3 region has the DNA TGTGCCAGCAGCTCGCAGGGGAAGGAGGTACATGGCTACACCTTC. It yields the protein CASSSQGKEVHGYTF.

CDR3: CASSYPTDTGELFF. CDR3 in DNA: TGTGCCAGCAGTTATCCGACTGATACCGGGGAGCTGTTTTTT. This chain links TRBV6-6 with TRBJ2-2; D gene uncertain. This CDR3 has 14 residues. Trimming took 3 bases from V and 5 from J, leaving 10 bases between them. From germline, CDR1 is MNHNY and CDR2 SVGAGI (reference sequence).

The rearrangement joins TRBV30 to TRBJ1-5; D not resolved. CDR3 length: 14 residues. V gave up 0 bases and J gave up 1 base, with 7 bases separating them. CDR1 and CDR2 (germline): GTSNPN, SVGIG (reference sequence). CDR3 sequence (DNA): TGTGCCTGGAGTGTCGGCGGGAGCAATCAGCCCCAGCATTTT. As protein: CAWSVGGSNQPQHF.

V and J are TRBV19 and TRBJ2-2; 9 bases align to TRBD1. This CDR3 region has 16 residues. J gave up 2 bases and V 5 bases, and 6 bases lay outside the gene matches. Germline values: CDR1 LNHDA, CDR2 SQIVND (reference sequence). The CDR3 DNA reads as TGTGCCAGTAGTGCGGGGACAGGGAGAAACACCGGGGAGCTGTTTTTT. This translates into CASSAGTGRNTGELFF.

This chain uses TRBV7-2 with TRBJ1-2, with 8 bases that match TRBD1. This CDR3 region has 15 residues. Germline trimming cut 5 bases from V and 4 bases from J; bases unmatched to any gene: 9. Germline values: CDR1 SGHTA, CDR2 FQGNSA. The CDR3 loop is CASSPGQGLAYGYTF. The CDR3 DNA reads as TGTGCCAGCAGCCCAGGACAGGGCTTAGCCTATGGCTACACCTTC.

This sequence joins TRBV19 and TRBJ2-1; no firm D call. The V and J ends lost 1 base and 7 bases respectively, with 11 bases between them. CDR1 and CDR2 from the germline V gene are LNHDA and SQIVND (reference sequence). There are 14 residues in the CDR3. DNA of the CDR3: TGTGCCAGTAGTATAGGGCTCCCGGAGAATGAGCAGTTCTTC. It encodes CASSIGLPENEQFF.

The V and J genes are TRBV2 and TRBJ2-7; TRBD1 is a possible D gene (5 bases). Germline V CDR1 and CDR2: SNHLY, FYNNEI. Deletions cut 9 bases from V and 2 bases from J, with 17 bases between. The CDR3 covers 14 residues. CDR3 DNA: TGTGCCAGTGAATCGACAGCTTCGACCTACGAGCAGTACTTC. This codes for CASESTASTYEQYF.

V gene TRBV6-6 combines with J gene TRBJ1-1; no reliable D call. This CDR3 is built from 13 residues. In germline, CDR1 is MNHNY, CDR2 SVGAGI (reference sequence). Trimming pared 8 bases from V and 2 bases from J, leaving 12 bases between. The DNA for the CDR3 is TGTGCCAGCCTTTTAGTATCCAACACTGAAGCTTTCTTT. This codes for CASLLVSNTEAFF.

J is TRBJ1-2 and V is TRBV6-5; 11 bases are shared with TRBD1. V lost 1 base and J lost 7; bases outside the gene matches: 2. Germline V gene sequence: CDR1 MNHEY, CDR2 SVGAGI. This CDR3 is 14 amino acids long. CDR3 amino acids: CASSYFGTGGGYTF. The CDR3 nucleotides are TGTGCCAGCAGTTACTTTGGGACAGGGGGTGGCTACACCTTC.

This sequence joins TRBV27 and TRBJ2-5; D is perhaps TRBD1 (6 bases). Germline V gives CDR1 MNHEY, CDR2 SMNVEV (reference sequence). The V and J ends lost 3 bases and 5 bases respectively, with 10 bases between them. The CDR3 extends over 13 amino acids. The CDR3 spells CASSFQGYETQYF. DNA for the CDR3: TGTGCCAGCAGTTTCCAGGGGTATGAGACCCAGTACTTC.